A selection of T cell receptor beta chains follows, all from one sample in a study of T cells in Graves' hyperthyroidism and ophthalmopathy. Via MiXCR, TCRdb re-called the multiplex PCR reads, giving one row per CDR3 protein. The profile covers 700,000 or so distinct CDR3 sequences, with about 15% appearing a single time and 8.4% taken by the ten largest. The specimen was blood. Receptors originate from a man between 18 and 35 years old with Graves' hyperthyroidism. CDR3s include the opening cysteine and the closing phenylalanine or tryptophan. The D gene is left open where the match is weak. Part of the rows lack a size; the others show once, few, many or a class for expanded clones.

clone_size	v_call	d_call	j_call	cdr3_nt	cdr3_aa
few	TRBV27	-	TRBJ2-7	TGTGCCAGCAGTCCCCTACAACCAAGCTCCTACGAGCAGTACTTC	CASSPLQPSSYEQYF
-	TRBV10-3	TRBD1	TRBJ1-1	TGTGTCATCAGGACACAGGGGCCGAACACTGAGGCTTTCTTT	CVIRTQGPNTEAFF
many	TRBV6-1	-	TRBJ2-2	TGTGCCAGCAGTTTACCGACAATCACCGGGGAGCTGTTTTTT	CASSLPTITGELFF
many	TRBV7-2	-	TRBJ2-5	TGTGCCAGCAGCTTAGCGGTCCTGCGGACCCAGTACTTC	CASSLAVLRTQYF
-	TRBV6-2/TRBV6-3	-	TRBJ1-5	TGTGCCAGCCGCCGGACCCCCCTAGACAATCAGCCCCAGCATTTT	CASRRTPLDNQPQHF
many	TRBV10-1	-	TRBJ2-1	TGCGCCAGCAGCCCGGGATCTCGGGGGAGTGAGCAGTTCTTC	CASSPGSRGSEQFF
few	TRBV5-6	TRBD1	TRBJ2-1	TGTGCCAGCAGCCGGGACAGGGGGCATGATGAGCAGTTCTTC	CASSRDRGHDEQFF
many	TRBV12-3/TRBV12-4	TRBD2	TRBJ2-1	TGTGCCAGCACCCTTAGCGGGAGGGGGGAGGAGCAGTTCTTC	CASTLSGRGEEQFF
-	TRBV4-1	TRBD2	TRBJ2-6	TGCGCCAGCAGCCAAGCGGGCGGGGGATGGGCCAACGTCCTGACTTTC	CASSQAGGGWANVLTF
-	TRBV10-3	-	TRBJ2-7	TGTGCCATCAGTGTAGCGGATTCCTACGAGCAGTGCTTC	CAISVADSYEQCF
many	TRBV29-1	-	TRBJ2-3	TGCAGCGTTAGGGGAGGGGGGACAGATACGCAGTATTTT	CSVRGGGTDTQYF
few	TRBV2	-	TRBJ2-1	TGTGCCAGCAGTGAAGACGTCTACAATGAGCAGTTCTTC	CASSEDVYNEQFF
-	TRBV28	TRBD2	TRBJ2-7	TGTGCCAGCAGTTTATTACTAGCGGCCAACTACGAGCAGTACTTC	CASSLLLAANYEQYF
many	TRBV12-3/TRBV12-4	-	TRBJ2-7	TGTGCCAGCAGTCCCTGGGCACGGGGTGCAAGCGAGCAGTACTTC	CASSPWARGASEQYF
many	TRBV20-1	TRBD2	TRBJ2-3	TGCAGTGCCACCACCGGGACTAGCGGGGGTCCTCAGGCAGATACGCAGTATTTT	CSATTGTSGGPQADTQYF
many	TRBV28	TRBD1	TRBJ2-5	TGTGCCAGCAGTTTACGGACAGGGGTGGAGACCCAGTACTTC	CASSLRTGVETQYF
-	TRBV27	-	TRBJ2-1	TGTGCCAGCAGTTTATCCGTGGGGAACAATGAGCAGTTCTTC	CASSLSVGNNEQFF
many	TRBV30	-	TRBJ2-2	TGTGCCTGGACGGTAAACACCGGGGAGCTGTTTTTT	CAWTVNTGELFF
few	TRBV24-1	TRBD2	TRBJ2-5	TGTGCCACCAGTGAGACGCTAGCGGGTACTTCTCAGGAGACCCAGTACTTC	CATSETLAGTSQETQYF
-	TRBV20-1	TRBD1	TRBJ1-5	TGCAGTGCTAGAGATCCCAGACAGGGGCGGATCAATCAGCCCCAGCATTTT	CSARDPRQGRINQPQHF
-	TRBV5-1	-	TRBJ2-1	TGCGCCAGCAGCTTGGCTGGGGGCGGATCCTACAATGAGCAGTTCTTC	CASSLAGGGSYNEQFF
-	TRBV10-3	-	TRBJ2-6	TGTGCCATCCACGGGACCTCTGGGGCCAACGTCCTGACTTTC	CAIHGTSGANVLTF
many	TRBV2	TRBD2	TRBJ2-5	TGTGCCAGCAGTGGGGGGGGACGGCAAGAGACCCAGTACTTC	CASSGGGRQETQYF
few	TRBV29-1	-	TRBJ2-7	TGCAGCGTTGGAAGGACAATTCACGAGCAGTACTTC	CSVGRTIHEQYF
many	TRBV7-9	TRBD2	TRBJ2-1	TGTGCCAGCAGCTTCCTAGCGGGAGGGCTTGAGCAGTTCTTC	CASSFLAGGLEQFF
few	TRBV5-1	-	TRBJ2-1	TGCGCCAGCAGCCCCGGGACTCACTACAATGAGCAGTTCTTC	CASSPGTHYNEQFF
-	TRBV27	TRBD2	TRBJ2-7	TGTGCCAGCAGTTGGGCGGGGGGAATGGGCTACGAGCAGTACTTC	CASSWAGGMGYEQYF
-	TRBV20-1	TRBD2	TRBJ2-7	TGCAGTGCTAGAGACGGGACTAGTCCTTACGAGCAGTACTTC	CSARDGTSPYEQYF
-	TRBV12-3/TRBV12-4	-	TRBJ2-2	TGTGCCAGCAGTTTATGGGGGAGGGAGCTGTTTTTT	CASSLWGRELFF
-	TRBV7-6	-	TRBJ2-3	TGTGCCAGCAGCCCGATGGGGGAGGCGGTAGATACGCAGTATTTT	CASSPMGEAVDTQYF
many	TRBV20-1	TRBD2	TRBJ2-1	TGCAGTGCCTTCTCGGGAGGTTCCTACAATGAGCAGTTCTTC	CSAFSGGSYNEQFF
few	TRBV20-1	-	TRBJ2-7	TGCAGTGCGCGCGTCCCGGGGACCTTTTACGAGCAGTACTTC	CSARVPGTFYEQYF
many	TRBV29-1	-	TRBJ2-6	TGCAGCGTTGACACAACTGGGGCCAACGTCCTGACTTTC	CSVDTTGANVLTF
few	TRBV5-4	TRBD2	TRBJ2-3	TGTGCCAGCAGACATAAAGAACCGGGACTAGCGGGAGCGGCAGATACGCAGTATTTT	CASRHKEPGLAGAADTQYF
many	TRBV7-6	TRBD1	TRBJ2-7	TGTGCCAGCAGCCCCGGACAGGGGAACTACGAGCAGTACTTC	CASSPGQGNYEQYF
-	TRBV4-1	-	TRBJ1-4	TGCGCCAGCAGCCAAGGTCTGTTTGAAAAACTGTTTTTT	CASSQGLFEKLFF
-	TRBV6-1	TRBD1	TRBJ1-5	TGTGCCACCAGGGACAGGGTCCCCTATCAGCCCCAGCATTTT	CATRDRVPYQPQHF
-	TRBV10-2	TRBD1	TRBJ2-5	TGCGCCAGCAGTGAGTCGTCGACAGGGGAGACCCAGTACTTC	CASSESSTGETQYF
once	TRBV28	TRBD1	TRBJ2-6	TGTGCCACGGGACAGGGGACTGGGGCCAACGTCCTGACTTTC	CATGQGTGANVLTF
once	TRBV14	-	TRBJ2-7	TGTGCCAGCAGCCAAGATTTTTGGCGGGAGCAGTACTTC	CASSQDFWREQYF
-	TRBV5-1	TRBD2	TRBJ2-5	TGCGCCAGCAGCCCCGGGAGGACGCAAGAGACCCAGTACTTC	CASSPGRTQETQYF
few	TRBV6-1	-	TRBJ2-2	TGTGCCAGCAGTGCCCAGGGACGAGACACCGGGGAGCTGTTTTTT	CASSAQGRDTGELFF